A selection of T cell receptor beta chains follows, all from one sample in a study of molecular identifiers for immune sequencing clone quantification. Using its own MiXCR run on the PCR reads, TCRdb lists one record per CDR3 protein. The sample has about 35,000 distinct CDR3 sequences, approximately 19% seen once. Source material: naive CD8+ T cells from blood, with Jurkat cell RNA spiked in. These receptors all stem from a human donor in good health. Some libraries in this study had Jurkat cell RNA spiked in. Each CDR3 is given with its conserved first and last residue. A D gene is named only where the DNA matches it firmly. Some rows mark clone size as missing; the rest say once, few, many or name a class of expanded clone.

j_call	d_call	v_call	cdr3_length	clone_size	cdr3_aa	cdr3_nt
TRBJ1-1	NA	TRBV29-1	11	few	CSVFRADEAFF	TGCAGCGTTTTTCGCGCAGATGAAGCTTTCTTT
TRBJ2-7	TRBD1	TRBV29-1	14	few	CSATTGDLSYEQYF	TGCAGCGCCACAACAGGGGACCTCTCCTACGAGCAGTACTTC
TRBJ2-3	TRBD2	TRBV28	14	once	CASSSSGSTDTQCF	TGTGCCAGCAGTAGCAGCGGGAGCACAGATACGCAGTGTTTT
TRBJ2-5	NA	TRBV30	14	once	CAWSGGRVGETQYF	TGTGCCTGGAGTGGAGGCAGGGTGGGTGAGACCCAGTATTTC
TRBJ2-1	NA	TRBV27	11	NA	CAGSQGNEQFF	TGTGCCGGCTCCCAGGGCAATGAGCAGTTCTTC
TRBJ2-6	NA	TRBV30	16	NA	CAWSVEGSPGANVLTF	TGTGCCTGGAGTGTTGAGGGATCACCTGGGGCCAACGTCCTGACTTTC
TRBJ1-4	TRBD1	TRBV7-9	14	many	CASQIQGGDEKLFF	TGTGCCAGCCAGATCCAGGGGGGAGACGAAAAACTGTTTTTT
TRBJ2-1	NA	TRBV30	15	many	CAWSVARAPYNEQFF	TGTGCCTGGAGTGTAGCGAGGGCCCCCTACAATGAGCAGTTCTTC
TRBJ2-3	NA	TRBV4-3	17	many	CASSQDIKGSSADTQYF	TGCGCCAGCAGCCAAGATATAAAGGGGAGTAGCGCAGATACGCAGTATTTT
TRBJ2-5	NA	TRBV15	17	NA	CATSREGSTGFQETQYF	TGTGCCACCAGCAGAGAGGGTTCGACAGGCTTCCAAGAGACCCAGTACTTC
TRBJ2-3	NA	TRBV6-1	16	many	CASSETGRYGTDTQYF	TGTGCCAGCAGTGAAACGGGCAGGTACGGCACAGATACGCAGTATTTT
TRBJ2-3	TRBD2	TRBV20-1	17	medium-sized	CSASPTASGRVADTQYF	TGCAGTGCTTCCCCTACCGCTAGCGGGAGAGTCGCAGATACGCAGTATTTT
TRBJ2-3	NA	TRBV7-3	14	many	CASSSIGVTDTQYF	TGTGCCAGCAGTTCGATAGGGGTCACAGATACGCAGTATTTT
TRBJ1-2	NA	TRBV3-1	14	many	CASSQVPGNYGYTF	TGTGCCAGCAGCCAAGTTCCCGGGAACTATGGCTACACCTTC
TRBJ2-7	NA	TRBV2	13	NA	CASQGSLDYEQYF	TGTGCCAGTCAGGGGAGCCTTGACTACGAGCAGTACTTC
TRBJ2-3	NA	TRBV7-6	17	medium-sized	CASSLPRRSTSTDTQYF	TGTGCCAGCAGCTTGCCTCGGAGGTCAACTAGCACAGATACGCAGTATTTT
TRBJ2-1	TRBD2	TRBV6-2/TRBV6-3	18	few	CASSYFEMVAGPANEQFF	TGTGCCAGCAGTTACTTTGAAATGGTAGCGGGCCCCGCCAATGAGCAGTTCTTC
TRBJ2-3	NA	TRBV13	14	medium-sized	CASSLAAVTDTQYF	TGTGCCAGCAGCTTAGCAGCGGTCACAGATACGCAGTATTTT
TRBJ1-4	TRBD1	TRBV3-1	15	many	CASSPRDSAVTKLFF	TGTGCCAGCAGCCCGAGGGACAGCGCTGTCACAAAACTGTTTTTT
TRBJ2-7	NA	TRBV11-3	13	many	CASSLAYDYEQYF	TGTGCCAGCAGCTTAGCCTATGACTACGAGCAGTACTTC
TRBJ2-6	TRBD1	TRBV7-6	15	many	CASSFRTGGANVLTF	TGTGCCAGCAGCTTCAGGACAGGAGGGGCCAACGTCCTGACTTTC
TRBJ2-3	NA	TRBV12-3/TRBV12-4	14	many	CASTAGTSTDTQYF	TGTGCCAGTACTGCGGGGACTAGCACAGATACGCAGTATTTT
TRBJ2-5	NA	TRBV11-2	14	few	CASSYGTPQETQYF	TGTGCCAGCAGCTACGGGACACCCCAAGAGACCCAGTACTTC
TRBJ2-4	NA	TRBV23-1	17	medium-sized	CASSPPRMGLAKNIQYF	TGCGCCAGCAGTCCCCCGCGAATGGGACTAGCCAAAAACATTCAGTACTTC
TRBJ2-7	NA	TRBV27	12	NA	CASRGSNYEQYF	TGTGCCAGCCGGGGATCGAACTACGAGCAGTACTTC
TRBJ2-3	TRBD1	TRBV7-9	17	medium-sized	CASSPPIDRAETDTQYF	TGTGCCAGCAGCCCACCTATCGACAGGGCCGAAACAGATACGCAGTATTTT
TRBJ2-5	NA	TRBV7-2	14	medium-sized	CASSLVGGQETQYF	TGTGCCAGCAGCTTAGTCGGGGGACAAGAGACCCAGTACTTC
TRBJ2-7	NA	TRBV7-9	15	NA	CASSLSGARAYEQYF	TGTGCCAGCAGCCTCTCCGGGGCTCGGGCCTACGAGCAGTACTTC
TRBJ2-7	TRBD2	TRBV2	15	few	CASSRGLAGVNEQYF	TGTGCCAGCAGTAGAGGACTAGCGGGGGTAAACGAGCAGTACTTC
TRBJ2-2	TRBD2	TRBV19	15	many	CASSMVPSGVGELFF	TGTGCCAGTAGTATGGTGCCTAGCGGGGTCGGGGAGCTGTTTTTT
TRBJ1-1	NA	TRBV4-3	17	NA	CASSPDLWGSGATEAFF	TGCGCCAGCAGCCCCGACTTGTGGGGAAGTGGGGCCACTGAAGCTTTCTTT
TRBJ2-3	NA	TRBV19	16	NA	CASSILPHEGADTQYF	TGTGCCAGTAGTATTCTCCCCCATGAGGGTGCAGATACGCAGTATTTT
TRBJ1-5	NA	TRBV10-2	13	many	CASSEPGNQPQHF	TGCGCCAGCAGTGAGCCCGGAAATCAGCCCCAGCATTTT
TRBJ2-3	NA	TRBV3-1	15	many	CASSQRDGGRDTQYF	TGTGCCAGCAGCCAAAGGGACGGGGGGCGAGATACGCAGTATTTT
TRBJ1-2	TRBD1	TRBV6-5	17	NA	CASSNPGQGAGDYGYTF	TGTGCCAGCAGTAATCCGGGACAGGGGGCCGGGGACTATGGCTACACCTTC
TRBJ2-5	NA	TRBV2	14	NA	CASSDTGPEWTQYF	TGTGCCAGCAGTGATACAGGGCCCGAATGGACCCAGTACTTC
TRBJ2-3	NA	TRBV20-1	14	many	CSALDHQFMDTQYF	TGCAGTGCCCTGGACCATCAATTCATGGATACGCAGTATTTT
TRBJ2-1	TRBD2	TRBV5-4	16	NA	CASSLGLAGDYNEQFF	TGTGCCAGCAGCTTGGGCCTAGCGGGAGACTACAATGAGCAGTTCTTC
TRBJ2-5	TRBD2	TRBV19	15	many	CASSWVAGPQETQYF	TGTGCCAGTAGTTGGGTAGCGGGACCCCAAGAGACCCAGTACTTC
TRBJ2-7	TRBD2	TRBV4-1	14	many	CASSPGSGSYEQYF	TGCGCCAGCAGCCCCGGCAGCGGGAGCTACGAGCAGTACTTC
TRBJ2-1	NA	TRBV29-1	16	many	CSVSGVAFHGADEQFF	TGCAGCGTTTCGGGGGTAGCCTTCCATGGGGCGGATGAGCAGTTCTTC
TRBJ2-7	TRBD2	TRBV12-3/TRBV12-4	12	many	CASSRGGGEQYF	TGTGCCAGCAGCCGGGGGGGTGGCGAGCAGTACTTC
TRBJ2-3	TRBD2	TRBV24-1	18	NA	CATGSLAGVGMDTDTQYF	TGTGCCACCGGGAGTCTTGCGGGAGTGGGGATGGACACAGATACGCAGTATTTT
TRBJ1-4	TRBD1	TRBV15	15	many	CATSDRGQINEKLFF	TGTGCCACCAGCGACCGGGGACAGATTAATGAAAAACTGTTTTTT
TRBJ2-1	TRBD2	TRBV20-1	15	few	CSARSLAGVSDEQFF	TGCAGTGCTCGCTCACTAGCGGGAGTTTCTGATGAGCAGTTCTTC
TRBJ1-3	NA	TRBV4-3	16	medium-sized	CASSQDGGSSGNTIYF	TGCGCCAGCAGCCAAGACGGAGGGAGCTCTGGAAACACCATATATTTT
TRBJ2-7	NA	TRBV7-9	15	NA	CASSFAGLRSYEQHF	TGTGCCAGCAGCTTCGCAGGGTTGAGGTCCTACGAGCAGCACTTC
TRBJ1-5	NA	TRBV7-6	14	few	CASSNGPINQPQHF	TGTGCCAGCAGCAACGGACCGATCAATCAGCCCCAGCATTTT
TRBJ2-2	NA	TRBV6-1	11	many	CASSNTGELFF	TGTGCCAGCAGTAATACCGGGGAGCTGTTTTTT
TRBJ2-7	NA	TRBV20-1	12	many	CSVFQGVYEQYF	TGCAGTGTGTTCCAGGGCGTCTACGAGCAGTACTTC
TRBJ2-5	NA	TRBV11-2	15	NA	CASSRWAGIEETQYF	TGTGCCAGCAGCCGGTGGGCGGGGATAGAAGAGACCCAGTACTTC
TRBJ2-5	NA	TRBV7-9	11	many	CASSLEGTQYF	TGTGCCAGCAGCCTGGAGGGGACCCAGTACTTC
TRBJ2-1	TRBD2	TRBV23-1	22	NA	CASSRPAARLAGGRFAYNEQFF	TGCGCCAGCAGTCGTCCTGCCGCCCGACTAGCGGGAGGACGTTTCGCCTACAATGAGCAGTTCTTC
TRBJ2-7	NA	TRBV12-3/TRBV12-4	14	few	CASSFGVISYEQYF	TGTGCCAGCAGTTTCGGGGTGATCTCGTACGAGCAGTACTTC
TRBJ2-7	NA	TRBV7-6	12	few	CAGSPDPYEQYF	TGTGCCGGCAGCCCCGACCCCTACGAGCAGTACTTC